This TCR beta chain was profiled in a study of regulatory T cells in long-lasting Graves disease. General study findings and limits: The study found persistent patients shared more public clonotypes (more than 2,500) than new patients (about 990). Relative to newly diagnosed Graves' patients, persistent ones had lower TCR diversity. The work looked only at peripheral blood and did not look at thyroid tissue.

This clonotype showed up many times. Its matching antigen is unknown. Relying on iRepertoire HTBI primers and Arm-PCR of CDR3 regions, the team built TCR beta libraries. TCRdb recomputed calls from the multiplex PCR reads with MiXCR, one row per CDR3 protein. The table has 600,000 to 850,000 distinct CDR3 sequences, roughly 30% seen once. Regarding time point: persistent/refractory GD, antithyroid drugs over 5 years with positive TRAb. The authors made the TCR library using RNA they extracted from PBMCs. In each case, Graves' disease was diagnosed per American Thyroid Association guidelines. V lost 5 bases and J lost 1, with 11 bases in between. Looked up from germline, CDR1 is MNHEY and CDR2 is SVGEGT. The CDR3 totals 14 residues.

The receptor comes from a female donor with Graves disease. The source material was peripheral blood mononuclear cells (PBMCs), sampled when the disease was refractory, from a patient treated with antithyroid drugs. The rearrangement joins TRBV6-2 or TRBV6-3 to TRBJ1-1; TRBD1 is a possible D gene (5 bases). For the CDR3, the DNA is TGTGCCAGCAGTGTCCGACAGCAGAACACTGAAGCTTTCTTT. Encoded protein: CASSVRQQNTEAFF.